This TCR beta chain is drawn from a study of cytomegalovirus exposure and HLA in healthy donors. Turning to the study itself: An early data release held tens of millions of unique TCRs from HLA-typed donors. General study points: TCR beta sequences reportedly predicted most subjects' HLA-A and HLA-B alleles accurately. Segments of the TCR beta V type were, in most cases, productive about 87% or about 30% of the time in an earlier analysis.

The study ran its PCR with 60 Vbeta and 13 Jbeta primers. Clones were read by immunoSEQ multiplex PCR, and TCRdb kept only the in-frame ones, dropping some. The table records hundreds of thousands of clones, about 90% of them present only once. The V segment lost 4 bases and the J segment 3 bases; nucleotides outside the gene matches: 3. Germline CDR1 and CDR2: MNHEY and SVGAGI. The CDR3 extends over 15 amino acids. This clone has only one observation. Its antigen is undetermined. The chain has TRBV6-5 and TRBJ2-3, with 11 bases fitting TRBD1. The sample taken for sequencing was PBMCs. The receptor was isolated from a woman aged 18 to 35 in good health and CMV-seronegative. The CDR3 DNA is TGTGCCAGCAGTTTCGGGACAGGGGGAACAGATACGCAGTATTTT. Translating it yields CASSFGTGGTDTQYF.